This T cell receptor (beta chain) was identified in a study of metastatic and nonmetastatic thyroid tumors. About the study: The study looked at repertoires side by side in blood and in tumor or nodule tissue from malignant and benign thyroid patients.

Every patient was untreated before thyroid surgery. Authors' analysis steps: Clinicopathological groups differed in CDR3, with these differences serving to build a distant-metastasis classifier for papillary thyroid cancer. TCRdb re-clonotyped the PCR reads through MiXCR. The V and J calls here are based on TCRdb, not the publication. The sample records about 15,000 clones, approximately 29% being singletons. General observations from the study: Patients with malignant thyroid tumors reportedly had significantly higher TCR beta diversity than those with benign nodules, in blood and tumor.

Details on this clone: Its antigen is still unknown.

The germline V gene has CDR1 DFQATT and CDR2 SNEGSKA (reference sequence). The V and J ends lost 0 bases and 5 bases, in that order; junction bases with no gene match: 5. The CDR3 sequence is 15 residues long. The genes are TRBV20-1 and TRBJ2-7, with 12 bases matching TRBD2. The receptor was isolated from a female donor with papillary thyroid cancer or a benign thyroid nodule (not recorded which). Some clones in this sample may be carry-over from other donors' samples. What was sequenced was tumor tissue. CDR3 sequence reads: CSARDWTSGTHEQYF. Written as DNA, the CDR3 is TGCAGTGCTAGAGACTGGACTAGCGGGACCCACGAGCAGTACTTC.